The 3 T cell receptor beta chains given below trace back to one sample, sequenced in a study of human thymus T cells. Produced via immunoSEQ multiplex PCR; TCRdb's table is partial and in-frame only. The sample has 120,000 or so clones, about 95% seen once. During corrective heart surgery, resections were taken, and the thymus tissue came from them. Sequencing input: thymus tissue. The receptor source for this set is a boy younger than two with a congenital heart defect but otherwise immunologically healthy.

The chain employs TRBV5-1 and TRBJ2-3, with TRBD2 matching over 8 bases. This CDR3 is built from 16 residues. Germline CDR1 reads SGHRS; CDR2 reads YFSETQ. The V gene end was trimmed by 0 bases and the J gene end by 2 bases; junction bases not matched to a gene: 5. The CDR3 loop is CASSLGLAGFTDTQYF. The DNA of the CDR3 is TGCGCCAGCAGCTTGGGCCTAGCGGGTTTCACAGATACGCAGTATTTT. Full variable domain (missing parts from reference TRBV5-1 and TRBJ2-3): KAGVTQTPRYLIKTRGQQVTLSCSPISGHRSVSWYQQTPGQGLQFLFEYFSETQRNKGNFPGRFSGRQFSNSRSEMNVSTLELGDSALYLCASSLGLAGFTDTQYFGPGTRLTVL.

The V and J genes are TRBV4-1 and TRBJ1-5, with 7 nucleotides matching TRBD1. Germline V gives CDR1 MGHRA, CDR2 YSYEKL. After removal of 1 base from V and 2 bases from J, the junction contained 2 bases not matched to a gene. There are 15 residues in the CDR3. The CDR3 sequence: CASSQGGTGNQPQHF. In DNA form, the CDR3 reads TGCGCCAGCAGCCAAGGTGGGACAGGCAATCAGCCCCAGCATTTT.

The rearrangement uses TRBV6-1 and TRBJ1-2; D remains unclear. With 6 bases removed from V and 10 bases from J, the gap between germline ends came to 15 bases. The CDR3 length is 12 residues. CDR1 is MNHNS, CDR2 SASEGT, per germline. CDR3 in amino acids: CASRSKFSSYTF. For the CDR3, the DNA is TGTGCCAGCAGGTCGAAGTTTTCCTCCTACACCTTC.